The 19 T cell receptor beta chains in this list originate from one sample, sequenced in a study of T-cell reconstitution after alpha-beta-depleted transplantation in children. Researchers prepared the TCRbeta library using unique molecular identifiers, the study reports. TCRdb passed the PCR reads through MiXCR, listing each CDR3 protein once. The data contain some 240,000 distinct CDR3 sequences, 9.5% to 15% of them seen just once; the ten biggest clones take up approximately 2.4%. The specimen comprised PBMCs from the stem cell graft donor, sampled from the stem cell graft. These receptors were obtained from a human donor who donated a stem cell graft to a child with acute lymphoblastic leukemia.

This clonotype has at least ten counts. CDR3 amino acids: CAISDFMREDGYTF. The DNA for the CDR3 is TGTGCCATCAGTGATTTTATGCGGGAGGATGGCTACACCTTC. J is TRBJ1-2 and V is TRBV10-3; the D is unclear. V dropped 3 bases and J dropped 6 bases, with 14 bases sitting between them. CDR1 and CDR2 (germline): ENHRY, SYGVKD. This CDR3 comprises 14 residues.

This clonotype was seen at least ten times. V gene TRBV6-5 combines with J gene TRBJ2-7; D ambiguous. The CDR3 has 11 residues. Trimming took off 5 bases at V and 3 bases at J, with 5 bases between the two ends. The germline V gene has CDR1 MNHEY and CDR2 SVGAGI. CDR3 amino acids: CASSKDYEQYF. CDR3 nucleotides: TGTGCCAGCAGTAAGGACTACGAGCAGTACTTC.

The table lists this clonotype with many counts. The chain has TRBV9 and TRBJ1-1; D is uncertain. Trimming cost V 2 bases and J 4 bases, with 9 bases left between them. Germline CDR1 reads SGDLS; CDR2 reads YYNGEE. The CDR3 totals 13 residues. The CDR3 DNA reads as TGTGCCAGCAGCGTTTACCGAGGCACTGAAGCTTTCTTT. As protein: CASSVYRGTEAFF. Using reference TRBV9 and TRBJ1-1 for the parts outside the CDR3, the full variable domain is DSGVTQTPKHLITATGQRVTLRCSPRSGDLSVYWYQQSLDQGLQFLIQYYNGEERAKGNILERFSAQQFPDLHSELNLSSLELGDSALYFCASSVYRGTEAFFGQGTRLTVV.

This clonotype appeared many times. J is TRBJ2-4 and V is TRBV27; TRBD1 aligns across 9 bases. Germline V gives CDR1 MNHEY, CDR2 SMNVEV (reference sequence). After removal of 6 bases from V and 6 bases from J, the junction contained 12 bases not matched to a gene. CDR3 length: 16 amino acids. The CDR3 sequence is CASRPGQGSVGNIQYF. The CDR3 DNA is TGTGCCAGCAGACCGGGACAGGGTTCCGTCGGAAACATTCAGTACTTC.

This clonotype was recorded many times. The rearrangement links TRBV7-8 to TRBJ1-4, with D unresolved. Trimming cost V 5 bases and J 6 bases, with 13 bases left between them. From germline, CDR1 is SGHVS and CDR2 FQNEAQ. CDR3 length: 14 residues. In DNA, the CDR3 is TGTGCCAGCAGCACCTCTGCAGCCCATGAAAAACTGTTTTTT. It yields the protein CASSTSAAHEKLFF.

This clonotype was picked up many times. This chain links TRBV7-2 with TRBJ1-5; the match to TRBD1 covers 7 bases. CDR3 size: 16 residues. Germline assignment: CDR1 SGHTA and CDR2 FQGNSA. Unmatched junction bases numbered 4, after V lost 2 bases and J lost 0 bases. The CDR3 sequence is CASSLWDSYSNQPQHF. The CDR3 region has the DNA TGTGCCAGCAGCTTATGGGACAGCTATAGCAATCAGCCCCAGCATTTT.

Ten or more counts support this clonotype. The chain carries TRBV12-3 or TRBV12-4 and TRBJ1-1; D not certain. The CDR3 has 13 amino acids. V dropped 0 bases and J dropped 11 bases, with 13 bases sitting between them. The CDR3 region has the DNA TGTGCCAGCAGTTTAGCCCTACTAGGTACGGCTTTCTTT. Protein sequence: CASSLALLGTAFF.

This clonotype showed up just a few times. CDR3 residues: CAWSVRETAGSPLHF. CDR3 bases: TGTGCCTGGAGTGTACGAGAGACAGCCGGATCACCCCTCCACTTT. V is TRBV30 and J is TRBJ1-6; D is perhaps TRBD1 (5 bases). This CDR3 has 15 residues. Deletions cut 0 bases from V and 10 bases from J, with 16 bases between. Germline CDR1 GTSNPN, CDR2 SVGIG (reference sequence).

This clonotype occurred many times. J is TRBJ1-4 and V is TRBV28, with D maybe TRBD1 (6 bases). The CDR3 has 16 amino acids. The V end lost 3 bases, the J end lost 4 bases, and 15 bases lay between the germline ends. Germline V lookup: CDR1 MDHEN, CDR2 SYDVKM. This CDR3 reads CASSFLQGPFNEKLFF. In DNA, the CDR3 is TGTGCCAGCAGTTTTTTACAGGGTCCCTTTAATGAAAAACTGTTTTTT.

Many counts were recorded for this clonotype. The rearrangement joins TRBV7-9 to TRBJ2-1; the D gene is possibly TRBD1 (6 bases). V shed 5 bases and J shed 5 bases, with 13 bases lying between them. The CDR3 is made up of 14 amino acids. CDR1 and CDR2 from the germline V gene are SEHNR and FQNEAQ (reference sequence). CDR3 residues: CASSKGQRHNEQFF. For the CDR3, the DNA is TGTGCCAGCAGCAAAGGACAGAGACACAATGAGCAGTTCTTC.

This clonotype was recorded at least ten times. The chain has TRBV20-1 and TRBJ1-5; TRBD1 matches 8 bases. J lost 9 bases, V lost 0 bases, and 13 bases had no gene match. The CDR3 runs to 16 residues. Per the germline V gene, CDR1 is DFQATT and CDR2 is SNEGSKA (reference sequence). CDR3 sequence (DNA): TGCAGTGCTAGAGAGCCCTCGGGACAGGTCTCATCGCCCCAGCATTTT. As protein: CSAREPSGQVSSPQHF.

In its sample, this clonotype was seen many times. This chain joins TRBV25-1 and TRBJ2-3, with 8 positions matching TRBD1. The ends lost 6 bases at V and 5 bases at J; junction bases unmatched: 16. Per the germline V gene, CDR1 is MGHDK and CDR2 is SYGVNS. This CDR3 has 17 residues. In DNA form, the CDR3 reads TGTGCCAGCAGGCCCTTGGGGCCCAGGGGGCAGTTAGATACGCAGTATTTT. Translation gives CASRPLGPRGQLDTQYF.

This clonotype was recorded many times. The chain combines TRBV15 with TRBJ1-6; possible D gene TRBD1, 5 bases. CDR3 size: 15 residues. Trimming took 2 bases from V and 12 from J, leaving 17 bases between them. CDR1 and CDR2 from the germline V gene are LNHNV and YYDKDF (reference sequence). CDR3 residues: CATSRLRDRRLPLHF. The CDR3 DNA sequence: TGTGCCACCAGCAGACTCCGGGACCGCCGCCTACCCCTCCACTTT.

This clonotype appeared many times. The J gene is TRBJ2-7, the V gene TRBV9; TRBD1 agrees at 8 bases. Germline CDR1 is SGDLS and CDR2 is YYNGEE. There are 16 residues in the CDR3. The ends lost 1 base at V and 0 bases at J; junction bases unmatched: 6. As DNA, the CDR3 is TGTGCCAGCAGCGTACAACAGGGGGAAAGCTCCTACGAGCAGTACTTC. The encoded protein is CASSVQQGESSYEQYF.

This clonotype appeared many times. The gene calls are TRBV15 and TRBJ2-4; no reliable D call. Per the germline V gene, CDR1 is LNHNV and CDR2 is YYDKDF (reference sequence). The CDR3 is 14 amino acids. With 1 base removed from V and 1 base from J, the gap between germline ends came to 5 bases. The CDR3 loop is CATSRGSAKNIQYF. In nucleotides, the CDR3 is TGTGCCACCAGCAGAGGGTCCGCCAAAAACATTCAGTACTTC. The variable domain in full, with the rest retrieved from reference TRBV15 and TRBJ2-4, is DAMVIQNPRYQVTQFGKPVTLSCSQTLNHNVMYWYQQKSSQAPKLLFHYYDKDFNNEADTPDNFQSRRPNTSFCFLDIRSPGLGDTAMYLCATSRGSAKNIQYFGAGTRLSVL.

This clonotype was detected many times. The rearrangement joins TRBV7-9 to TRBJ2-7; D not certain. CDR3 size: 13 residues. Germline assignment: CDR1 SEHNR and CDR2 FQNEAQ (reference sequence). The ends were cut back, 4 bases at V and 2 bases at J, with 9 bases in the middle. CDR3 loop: CASSSRVTYEQYF. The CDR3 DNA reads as TGTGCCAGCAGCTCTAGGGTGACCTACGAGCAGTACTTC.

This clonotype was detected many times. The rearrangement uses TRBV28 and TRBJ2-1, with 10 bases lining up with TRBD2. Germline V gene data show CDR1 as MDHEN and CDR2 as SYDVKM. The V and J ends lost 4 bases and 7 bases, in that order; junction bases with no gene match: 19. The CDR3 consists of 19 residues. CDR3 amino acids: CASSSLRAGGPVLGNEQFF. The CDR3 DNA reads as TGTGCCAGCAGTTCCCTGAGAGCGGGAGGGCCCGTCTTGGGGAATGAGCAGTTCTTC.

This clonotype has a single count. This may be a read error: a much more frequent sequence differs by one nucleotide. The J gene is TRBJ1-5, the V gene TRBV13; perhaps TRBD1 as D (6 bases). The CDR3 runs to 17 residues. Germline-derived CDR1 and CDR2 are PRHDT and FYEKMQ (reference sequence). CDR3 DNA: TGTGCCAGCAGCTTAAGGGGGGGTTATATAGGCAAGCAGCCCCAGCATTTT. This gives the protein CASSLRGGYIGKQPQHF.

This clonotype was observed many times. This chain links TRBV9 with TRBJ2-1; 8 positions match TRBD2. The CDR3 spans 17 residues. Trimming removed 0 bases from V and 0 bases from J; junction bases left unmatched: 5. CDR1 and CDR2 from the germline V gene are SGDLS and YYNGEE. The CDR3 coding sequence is TGTGCCAGCAGCGTAGCGGGAGGGATGAGCTCCTACAATGAGCAGTTCTTC. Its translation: CASSVAGGMSSYNEQFF.